The 26 T cell receptor beta chains given below trace back to one sample, sequenced in a study of blood T cell repertoires in COVID-19. The table came from immunoSEQ multiplex PCR; TCRdb's copy has only in-frame clones and leaves some out. The sample carries 100,000 to 150,000 clones, 79% recorded once. Sample: peripheral blood. The receptor set was obtained from a middle-aged man with active or convalescent COVID-19.

V gene TRBV6-5 combines with J gene TRBJ1-6, with D possibly TRBD1 on 5 matching bases. V lost 6 bases and J lost 7, with 16 bases in between. CDR3 length: 15 residues. The V gene's germline CDR1 is MNHEY and CDR2 SVGAGI. CDR3 DNA: TGTGCCAGCAGACCGCAGGGAACCGGGAATTCACCCCTCCACTTT. This translates into CASRPQGTGNSPLHF.

This clone was detected a few times. The rearrangement links TRBV6-6 to TRBJ1-5; tentative D call: TRBD1 (5 bases). The CDR3 has 15 amino acids. Germline V gives CDR1 MNHNY, CDR2 SVGAGI (reference sequence). The V gene lost 7 bases and the J gene lost 2 bases, with 15 bases spanning the gap. The CDR3 sequence: CASTEWGGGNQPQHF. The CDR3 DNA reads as TGTGCCAGCACTGAATGGGGCGGGGGCAATCAGCCCCAGCATTTT.

This sequence joins TRBV6-5 and TRBJ1-3; D possibly corresponds to TRBD1 (6 bases). The CDR3 runs to 11 residues. V was trimmed by 9 bases and J by 11 bases, leaving 14 bases between them. The germline V gene encodes CDR1 MNHEY and CDR2 SVGAGI. The CDR3 is CARPRGGPIYF. The CDR3 DNA reads as TGTGCCAGACCGAGGGGGGGGCCCATATATTTT.

The CDR3 DNA follows: TGCAGCGTCCCCGGTGGCCTCCAGGAGTACTTC. Its translation is CSVPGGLQEYF. The chain is built from TRBV29-1 and TRBJ2-5; no reliable D call. Looked up from germline, CDR1 is SQVTM and CDR2 is ANQGSEA. There are 11 residues in the CDR3. Between the trimmed V and J ends, which lost 6 bases and 12 bases, there was a span of 17 bases.

The J gene is TRBJ1-1, the V gene TRBV12-3 or TRBV12-4; D possibly corresponds to TRBD1 (6 bases). This CDR3 has 13 residues. V was pared by 3 bases and J by 4 bases, with 9 bases between. The DNA for the CDR3 is TGTGCCAGCAGTTTGAGGGGGATCACTGAAGCTTTCTTT. Its translation is CASSLRGITEAFF.

The chain carries TRBV19 and TRBJ2-1, with TRBD2 matching over 10 bases. Germline CDR1 LNHDA, CDR2 SQIVND (reference sequence). Losses at the gene ends were 6 bases for V and 9 bases for J; bases not matched to a gene: 8. The CDR3 is 14 amino acids. The DNA of the CDR3 is TGTGCCAGTAGGAGAACTAGCGGGATTCGTGAGCAGTTCTTC. This translates into CASRRTSGIREQFF.

This chain links TRBV3-1 (or the pseudogene TRBV3-2) with TRBJ2-5; the D is unclear. Germline V gene lookup returns CDR1 LGHDT and CDR2 YNNKEL (reference sequence). V was cut by 1 base and J by 1 base, with 4 bases left in between. The CDR3 covers 13 residues. The CDR3 nucleotides are TGTGCCAGCAGCCAAGCAGTCCAAGAGACCCAGTACTTC. Its protein is CASSQAVQETQYF.

The chain links TRBV2 to TRBJ1-1, with D unresolved. Germline loops: CDR1 SNHLY, CDR2 FYNNEI. The CDR3 has 13 residues. Trimming took 4 bases from V and 1 from J, leaving 7 bases between them. The CDR3 DNA reads TGTGCCAGCAGTGGGGAGGCGAACACTGAAGCTTTCTTT. Amino acid sequence: CASSGEANTEAFF.

The V call is TRBV7-2, the J call TRBJ2-1; tentative D call: TRBD2 (6 bases). This CDR3 has 14 residues. Trimming cost V 3 bases and J 7 bases, with 13 bases left between them. Germline V gene lookup returns CDR1 SGHTA and CDR2 FQGNSA. The CDR3: CASSFGASVNEQFF. The CDR3 DNA reads TGTGCCAGCAGCTTCGGGGCTAGCGTGAATGAGCAGTTCTTC.

The chain joins TRBV30 to TRBJ1-2; D is ambiguous. The length of the CDR3 is 13 residues. Germline lookup yields CDR1 GTSNPN and CDR2 SVGIG (reference sequence). The V end lost 2 bases, the J end lost 1 base, and 8 bases lay between the germline ends. The DNA for the CDR3 is TGTGCCTGGAGTTTACAAAATAACTATGGCTACACCTTC. Translating gives CAWSLQNNYGYTF.

The chain joins TRBV5-1 to TRBJ2-5; 8 nucleotides align to TRBD1. Germline CDR1 reads SGHRS; CDR2 reads YFSETQ. The CDR3 covers 14 residues. The trim removed 1 base at V and 1 base at J, leaving 0 bases unmatched. Here the CDR3 DNA reads TGCGCCAGCAGCTTGACAGGGGGCCAAGAGACCCAGTACTTC. This encodes CASSLTGGQETQYF.

V is TRBV5-4 and J is TRBJ2-1, with 11 bases identical to TRBD2. The CDR3 spans 16 residues. V was clipped by 5 bases and J by 3 bases; unmatched bases: 7. Germline V gives CDR1 SGHNT, CDR2 YYREEE (reference sequence). The DNA of the CDR3 is TGTGCCAGCAGGCTGTCCCTAGCGGGAGGCTACAATGAGCAGTTCTTC. Amino acid sequence: CASRLSLAGGYNEQFF.

The gene calls are TRBV24-1 and TRBJ2-3; 7 positions match TRBD2. The CDR3 runs 15 residues. The V gene end was trimmed by 5 bases and the J gene end by 2 bases; junction bases not matched to a gene: 6. Germline V gene lookup returns CDR1 KGHDR and CDR2 SFDVKD. The CDR3 sequence is CATSVSRDYTDTQYF. Written as DNA, the CDR3 is TGTGCCACCAGTGTGAGCCGGGACTACACAGATACGCAGTATTTT.

The CDR3 nucleotides are TGCGCCAGCAGCTTGCCCAGGGGGCAAGCTAACACCGGGGAGCTGTTTTTT. Translating gives CASSLPRGQANTGELFF. The chain joins TRBV5-1 to TRBJ2-2; TRBD1 matches 8 bases. The CDR3 spans 17 residues. With 1 base clipped from V and 2 bases from J, the junction kept 7 bases outside the gene matches. Germline V gene sequence: CDR1 SGHRS, CDR2 YFSETQ.

The rearrangement joins TRBV19 to TRBJ1-2; weak D call: TRBD1 (5 bases). This CDR3 contains 15 residues. Trimming took off 3 bases at V and 4 bases at J, with 15 bases between the two ends. CDR1 and CDR2 (germline): LNHDA, SQIVND (reference sequence). In DNA, the CDR3 is TGTGCCAGTAGTATCTTGTCGGGGGACCCCTATGGCTACACCTTC. Translated, it gives CASSILSGDPYGYTF.

J is TRBJ1-4 and V is TRBV4-3, with 7 bases matching TRBD1. Trimming cost V 3 bases and J 5 bases; bases outside gene matches: 9. CDR3 length: 16 residues. Per germline, CDR1 LGHNA and CDR2 YSLEER. CDR3 nucleotide sequence: TGCGCCAGCAGCCAGATCGGGACAGCGCGGAATGAAAAACTGTTTTTT. Protein sequence: CASSQIGTARNEKLFF.

V usage is TRBV9 and J usage is TRBJ2-1; 9 bases fit TRBD2. The CDR3 sequence is 16 residues long. The V segment lost 0 bases and the J segment 6 bases; nucleotides outside the gene matches: 7. Germline lookup yields CDR1 SGDLS and CDR2 YYNGEE. The CDR3 nucleotides read TGTGCCAGCAGCGTAGGGGTAGCGGGAGTGAGCAATGAGCAGTTCTTC. This translates into CASSVGVAGVSNEQFF. Looking up the rest from reference TRBV9 and TRBJ2-1 gives the full variable domain: DSGVTQTPKHLITATGQRVTLRCSPRSGDLSVYWYQQSLDQGLQFLIQYYNGEERAKGNILERFSAQQFPDLHSELNLSSLELGDSALYFCASSVGVAGVSNEQFFGPGTRLTVL.

This clone occurred a few times. This chain joins TRBV5-5 and TRBJ1-6, with D perhaps TRBD1 (6 bases). In germline, CDR1 is SGHKS, CDR2 YYEKEE (reference sequence). Trimming took off 4 bases at V and 9 bases at J, with 17 bases between the two ends. The CDR3 consists of 15 residues. CDR3 DNA sequence: TGTGCCAGCAGCCTCGGACAGCCAACCCTTTCACCCCTCCACTTT. Protein product: CASSLGQPTLSPLHF.

The chain carries TRBV19 and TRBJ1-1; the match to TRBD1 covers 7 bases. Germline CDR1 LNHDA, CDR2 SQIVND (reference sequence). The CDR3 totals 15 residues. V shed 0 bases and J 7 bases; nucleotides not matched to a gene: 8. CDR3 sequence (DNA): TGTGCCAGTAGTATAGATCTAGACAGGGCCCGTGAAGCTTTCTTT. Its translation is CASSIDLDRAREAFF.

This clone turned up a few times. The V gene is TRBV24-1, the J gene TRBJ2-7, with 9 nucleotides matching TRBD1. The germline CDR1 and CDR2 sequences are KGHDR and SFDVKD. V dropped 4 bases and J dropped 2; count of bases not matched to a gene: 5. The CDR3 covers 15 residues. CDR3 sequence reads: CATSDPGTGTYEQYF. As DNA, the CDR3 is TGTGCCACCAGTGACCCGGGGACAGGGACCTACGAGCAGTACTTC.

V usage is TRBV3-1 (or the pseudogene TRBV3-2) and J usage is TRBJ1-6; D not resolved. This CDR3 contains 15 residues. Germline CDR1 is LGHDT and CDR2 is YNNKEL (reference sequence). V lost 2 bases to trimming and J lost 4 bases, with 9 bases between them. The CDR3, as DNA: TGTGCCAGCAGCCAACGGCAGGCATATAATTCACCCCTCCACTTT. This encodes CASSQRQAYNSPLHF.

The gene calls are TRBV18 and TRBJ2-3; D might be TRBD2 (6 bases). The CDR3 length is 15 residues. Trimming removed 6 bases from V and 3 bases from J, with 16 bases in between. The V gene's germline CDR1 is KGHSH and CDR2 LQKENI. CDR3 loop: CASSPTGVKTDTQYF. As DNA, the CDR3 is TGTGCCAGCTCCCCGACGGGAGTGAAGACAGATACGCAGTATTTT.

The CDR3 DNA is TGTGCCAGCAGGGGACAGGGAAATTCCGGGGAGCTGTTTTTT. Translation gives CASRGQGNSGELFF. The chain is built from TRBV5-4 and TRBJ2-2; 9 positions match TRBD1. This CDR3 has 14 amino acids. Per germline, CDR1 SGHNT and CDR2 YYREEE (reference sequence). The V and J ends lost 5 bases and 6 bases, in that order; junction bases with no gene match: 5.

The DNA for the CDR3 is TGTGCCAGCAAGCTTGAGCCGAACAATGAGCAGTTCTTC. This sequence encodes CASKLEPNNEQFF. This chain links TRBV6-5 with TRBJ2-1; D unclear. V lost 7 bases to trimming and J lost 5 bases, with 12 bases between them. CDR1 is MNHEY, CDR2 SVGAGI, per germline. The CDR3 contains 13 residues.

The chain carries TRBV6-5 and TRBJ1-6; 9 bases agree with TRBD1. V lost 0 bases to trimming and J lost 9 bases; unmatched junction nucleotides: 3. The CDR3 covers 15 residues. Germline-derived CDR1 and CDR2 are MNHEY and SVGAGI. The CDR3 sequence is CASSYSGQGGSPLHF. CDR3 nucleotide sequence: TGTGCCAGCAGTTACTCGGGACAGGGAGGTTCACCCCTCCACTTT.

The J gene is TRBJ1-2, the V gene TRBV5-1; 7 bases line up with TRBD1. With V trimmed by 4 bases and J by 6 bases, 9 bases remained unmatched. Germline CDR1 is SGHRS and CDR2 is YFSETQ. The CDR3 is made up of 14 amino acids. The CDR3 bases are TGCGCCAGCAGCCTTACAGGGGAGGCTGATGGCTACACCTTC. Translating it yields CASSLTGEADGYTF.